This TCR beta chain derives from a study of shared clonotypes between healthy human individuals. Division of CD4+ cells produced a CD45RA+ naive subset and a CD45RA-negative memory subset. Germline V gives CDR1 MDHEN, CDR2 SYDVKM. This CDR3 spans 17 amino acids. Trimming took off 3 bases at V and 8 bases at J, with 24 bases between the two ends. Researchers divided each subset's genomic DNA evenly across several immunoSEQ plates. Original processing methods: As immunoSEQ supplied junction-only sequences (without quality scores), filtering differed. The data were produced by immunoSEQ multiplex PCR, yet TCRdb's version contains in-frame clones alone and is incomplete. From that table come the V and J calls and clone size; the DNA was used to work out D and trimming. The sample has roughly 2.2 million clones, about 90% seen once.

The sequence came from a man younger than 30 in good health. Some clones in this sample may be carry-over from other donors' samples. This chain uses TRBV28 with TRBJ2-3, with D perhaps given as TRBD1 or TRBD2 (5 bases each). The sample taken for sequencing was naive CD4+ T cells from PBMCs. Subset specified: CD45RA+ positively selected. CDR3 in amino acids: CASSFTGTVVILGTQYF. The CDR3 region has the DNA TGTGCCAGCAGTTTCACCGGGACGGTGGTTATTCTGGGTACGCAGTATTTT.